Listed here are 15 T cell receptor beta chains from one sample, sequenced in a study of technical replicates of blood from a few donors. Here immunoSEQ multiplex PCR was the method, and the copy in TCRdb shows in-frame clones only, minus some. The sample consists of some 66,000 clones, 95% to 98% of them appearing once. The sequenced material came from T cells isolated from PBMCs. The receptors stem from a human donor in good health.

The chain combines TRBV2 with TRBJ1-2; TRBD1 agrees at 8 bases. This CDR3 is 16 amino acids long. Germline values: CDR1 SNHLY, CDR2 FYNNEI. J lost 3 bases, V lost 7 bases, and 13 bases had no gene match. As DNA, the CDR3 is TGTGCCAGCACAAGAGGGGCAGGGGGCTCACACTATGGCTACACCTTC. This encodes CASTRGAGGSHYGYTF.

This chain links TRBV27 with TRBJ1-2; no clear D. With 5 bases removed from V and 0 bases from J, the gap between germline ends came to 10 bases. CDR1 and CDR2 (germline): MNHEY, SMNVEV (reference sequence). This CDR3 has 14 amino acids. CDR3 DNA: TGTGCCAGCAGTCCGTTCCGGGCTAACTATGGCTACACCTTC. It encodes CASSPFRANYGYTF.

V gene TRBV5-8 combines with J gene TRBJ2-7; D gene ambiguous. Germline values: CDR1 SGHTS, CDR2 YDEGEE. The CDR3 has 14 residues. Trimming stripped 0 bases from V and 6 bases from J, with 13 bases between. CDR3 in DNA: TGTGCCAGCAGCTTGGTCAGGTTAGGTGCCGAGCAGTACTTC. Translated, it gives CASSLVRLGAEQYF.

This clone occurred once. The V gene is TRBV7-8, the J gene TRBJ2-7, with a tentative D call TRBD2 (7 bases). V was shortened by 1 base and J by 0 bases, with 13 bases between the two germline ends. Per germline, CDR1 SGHVS and CDR2 FQNEAQ. CDR3 size: 16 residues. This CDR3 reads CASSLVGGGLSYEQYF. In nucleotides, the CDR3 is TGTGCCAGCAGCTTAGTAGGGGGGGGCCTCTCCTACGAGCAGTACTTC.

The chain has TRBV5-1 and TRBJ2-7; D perhaps matches TRBD2 (7 bases). Trimming pared 4 bases from V and 3 bases from J, leaving 20 bases between. From germline, CDR1 is SGHRS and CDR2 YFSETQ. The CDR3 totals 16 residues. The CDR3 DNA reads TGCGCCAGCAGCATCCCCTCGGGCGGGGGCTACTACGAGCAGTACTTC. This gives the protein CASSIPSGGGYYEQYF.

The V call is TRBV10-3, the J call TRBJ1-1, with TRBD1 as a possible D gene (5 bases). The germline V and J ends were trimmed by 0 bases and 2 bases, with 10 bases remaining between them. CDR3 size: 15 residues. Germline-derived CDR1 and CDR2 are ENHRY and SYGVKD. DNA of the CDR3: TGTGCCATCAGTGAGTCTAAAGGGGAAAACACTGAAGCTTTCTTT. Its protein product is CAISESKGENTEAFF.

The chain combines TRBV5-4 with TRBJ2-3; 10 nucleotides align to TRBD2. From germline, CDR1 is SGHNT and CDR2 YYREEE (reference sequence). After removal of 4 bases from V and 5 bases from J, the junction contained 7 bases not matched to a gene. The CDR3 contains 15 residues. The CDR3 sequence: CASSPPSGGVDTQYF. The CDR3 DNA follows: TGTGCCAGCAGCCCCCCCAGCGGGGGGGTAGATACGCAGTATTTT.

The chain joins TRBV10-3 to TRBJ2-5; 7 bases line up with TRBD1. The CDR3 length is 15 residues. Germline CDR1 ENHRY, CDR2 SYGVKD. Trimming took 6 bases from V and 2 from J; bases not matched to a gene: 9. CDR3 nucleotide sequence: TGTGCCATCAGCGACCGACAGGGACAGCAAGAGACCCAGTACTTC. Translated: CAISDRQGQQETQYF.

The genes are TRBV7-9 and TRBJ2-7; D possibly corresponds to TRBD1 (6 bases). Germline assignment: CDR1 SEHNR and CDR2 FQNEAQ (reference sequence). This CDR3 is 13 amino acids long. V dropped 5 bases and J dropped 7 bases, with 15 bases sitting between them. This chain's CDR3 is CASSPETRGEQYF. The CDR3 DNA follows: TGTGCCAGCAGCCCAGAAACCAGGGGAGAGCAGTACTTC.

This clone occurred a few times. This rearrangement joins TRBV19 to TRBJ2-5; 8 bases fit TRBD1. The germline CDR1 and CDR2 sequences are LNHDA and SQIVND (reference sequence). The junction had 6 bases not matched to a gene; V was cut back by 7 bases and J by 5 bases. The CDR3 totals 13 residues. In DNA form, the CDR3 reads TGTGCCAGTACCCCAGGGGGCTGGGAGACCCAGTACTTC. This gives the protein CASTPGGWETQYF.

The chain employs TRBV7-9 and TRBJ2-5, with 8 positions matching TRBD1. Unmatched junction bases numbered 0, after V lost 1 base and J lost 2 bases. The CDR3 consists of 14 residues. In germline, CDR1 is SEHNR, CDR2 FQNEAQ (reference sequence). Here the CDR3 reads CASSLGTGQETQYF. CDR3 nucleotide sequence: TGTGCCAGCAGCTTAGGGACAGGGCAAGAGACCCAGTACTTC.

This chain uses TRBV6-4 with TRBJ1-1; 10 bases line up with TRBD1. The CDR3 totals 19 residues. The germline V gene encodes CDR1 MRHNA and CDR2 SNTAGT. Unmatched junction bases numbered 19, after V lost 4 bases and J lost 5 bases. CDR3 amino acids: CASSAAGKGTGAFGTEAFF. CDR3 nucleotides: TGTGCCAGCAGTGCGGCGGGAAAGGGGACAGGGGCCTTCGGGACTGAAGCTTTCTTT.

V usage is TRBV6-6 and J usage is TRBJ2-1; 12 bases line up with TRBD2. Germline trimming cut 7 bases from V and 15 bases from J; bases unmatched to any gene: 19. Germline V gene data show CDR1 as MNHNY and CDR2 as SVGAGI (reference sequence). This CDR3 spans 16 amino acids. The CDR3 region is CASKFFTTSGSGDVFF. The DNA for the CDR3 is TGTGCCAGCAAATTTTTCACGACTAGCGGGAGCGGTGATGTGTTCTTC.

V usage is TRBV28 and J usage is TRBJ1-5; D is unresolved. Germline V gene sequence: CDR1 MDHEN, CDR2 SYDVKM. The CDR3 has 16 amino acids. Trimming shortened V by 4 bases and J by 4 bases, and 17 bases separated the two germline ends. The CDR3 is CASSSPRTVVNQPQHF. The CDR3 nucleotides are TGTGCCAGCAGTTCCCCACGGACTGTCGTGAATCAGCCCCAGCATTTT.

V is TRBV6-6 and J is TRBJ2-2; tentative D call: TRBD2 (6 bases). Germline V lookup: CDR1 MNHNY, CDR2 SVGAGI (reference sequence). The V end was cut by 4 bases, the J end by 2 bases, with 8 bases between. The CDR3 spans 14 residues. CDR3 amino acids: CASSSGGNTGELFF. The CDR3 coding sequence is TGTGCCAGCAGTTCCGGGGGAAACACCGGGGAGCTGTTTTTT.